This paragraph reports one T cell receptor beta chain. The data were obtained in a study of blood T cell repertoires in COVID-19. Study as a whole: COVID-19 samples, acute and convalescent, were from the United States, Italy and Spain.

Residents of around 24 US areas, aged roughly 18 to 90 years, made up the participants. Cohort 3 donors counted as recovered after two negative PCRs, clearance, or resolved symptoms. Original analysis: Estimates of nucleated cell counts were drawn from the amplification of reference gene primers. TCRdb keeps only in-frame clones here, not all; method: immunoSEQ multiplex PCR. Clone size and V and J calls were adopted from that table, with D and trimming inferred from the DNA. This table has 200,000 to 300,000 clones, 86% appearing once. V lost 4 bases, J lost 3 bases, and 7 bases stayed unmatched. The CDR3 has 15 residues. The V gene's germline CDR1 is LGHNA and CDR2 YSLEER.

The genes are TRBV4-3 and TRBJ2-7, with 9 bases identical to TRBD1. The receptor was derived from a woman aged 45-65 years who had recovered from COVID-19. Material for sequencing was PBMCs or T cells enriched from blood (not recorded which). CDR3 nucleotide sequence: TGCGCCAGCAGCCGAGCCCGGGACAGGGACTACGAGCAGTACTTC. It yields the protein CASSRARDRDYEQYF.